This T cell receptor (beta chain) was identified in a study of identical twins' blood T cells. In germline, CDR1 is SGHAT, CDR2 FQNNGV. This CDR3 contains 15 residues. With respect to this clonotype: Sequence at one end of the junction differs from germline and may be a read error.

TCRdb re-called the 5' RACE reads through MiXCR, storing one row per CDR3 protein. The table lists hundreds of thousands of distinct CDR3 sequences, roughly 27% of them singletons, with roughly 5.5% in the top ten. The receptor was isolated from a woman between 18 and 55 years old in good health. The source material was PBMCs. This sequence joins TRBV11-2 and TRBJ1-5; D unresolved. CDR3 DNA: TGTGCCGGCAGCTTAGCTGGGAGGGTCAATCAGCCCCAGCATTTT. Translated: CAGSLAGRVNQPQHF.